This T cell receptor (beta chain) originates from a study of cytomegalovirus exposure and HLA in healthy donors. Each donor was nominally healthy when sampled (though unrecorded immune exposures were likely). A note on this clone: Other DNA sequences from this sample encode an identical CDR3 as well.

The PCR had 60 Vbeta and 13 Jbeta primers. TCRdb's copy holds only in-frame clones and misses some; the assay was immunoSEQ multiplex PCR. This sample yields 90,000 to 150,000 clones, of which around 70% are seen a single time; about 8.2% belongs to the top ten. The germline V gene has CDR1 MGHRA and CDR2 YSYEKL. CDR3 length: 13 amino acids. The V end was cut by 2 bases, the J end by 7 bases, with 8 bases between. Sequenced input: PBMCs. This sequence joins TRBV4-1 and TRBJ2-2; no clear D gene. The TCR originated in a middle-aged woman in good health and CMV-seropositive. For the CDR3, the DNA is TGCGCCAGCAGCCAAACGCCAGGCGGGGAGCTGTTTTTT. Its translation: CASSQTPGGELFF.